This entry lists 9 T cell receptor beta chains sequenced from one sample in a study of graft-versus-host responses after intestinal transplantation (dated by TCRdb to the early 2020s). According to the study, the label for this sample's time point signals: cells obtained before transplantation from donor or recipient. Their antigens are not known. Libraries came from the immunoSEQ multiplex PCR assay. The immuneACCESS repertoire file appears here via TCRdb, limited to in-frame rearrangements. These files lack a portion of the clones; in checked studies, under half of the deficit traces to unresolved V genes, and the cause of the others is not known. This sample holds about 48,000 clones; about nine tenths were observed only once. The top ten clonotypes cover approximately 2.7% of the sample. The sequenced sample was unstimulated CD4+ T cells sorted from spleen or lymph node cells, obtained before transplant. These receptors were obtained from a human donor who was the organ donor for an intestinal transplant.

This rearrangement joins TRBV10-3 to TRBJ2-2; D may be TRBD2 (6 bases). The V end lost 4 bases, the J end lost 3 bases, and 6 bases lay between the germline ends. Germline CDR1 and CDR2: ENHRY and SYGVKD. CDR3 size: 13 residues. Here the CDR3 DNA reads TGTGCCATCAGTGGACTAGACACCGGGGAGCTGTTTTTT. It encodes CAISGLDTGELFF.

The chain is built from TRBV5-1 and TRBJ2-7; 9 nucleotides align to TRBD1. The germline CDR1 and CDR2 sequences are SGHRS and YFSETQ. The CDR3 contains 17 residues. Trimming removed 4 bases from V and 6 bases from J; junction bases left unmatched: 17. The CDR3 spells CASSPEPAGTGRVEQYF. DNA for the CDR3: TGCGCCAGCAGCCCAGAACCCGCCGGGACAGGGAGGGTCGAGCAGTACTTC.

Only one count was recorded for this clone. The V and J genes are TRBV5-1 and TRBJ1-2; tentatively, D is TRBD1 (5 bases). In germline, CDR1 is SGHRS, CDR2 YFSETQ. V was shortened by 2 bases and J by 7 bases, with 12 bases between the two germline ends. This CDR3 spans 13 amino acids. Here the CDR3 DNA reads TGCGCCAGCAGCTTCGGGGCGCGTAGTGGCTACACCTTC. Translated: CASSFGARSGYTF.

The J gene is TRBJ2-3, the V gene TRBV19, with 8 bases that match TRBD1. Trimming removed 10 bases from V and 0 bases from J; junction bases left unmatched: 9. The length of the CDR3 is 15 residues. CDR1 and CDR2 from the germline V gene are LNHDA and SQIVND (reference sequence). The CDR3 is CATQDRGSSTDTQYF. CDR3 coding DNA: TGTGCCACCCAAGACAGGGGCTCTAGCACAGATACGCAGTATTTT.

The chain has TRBV2 and TRBJ2-2; the match to TRBD2 covers 8 bases. J was trimmed by 3 bases and V by 7 bases; bases with no gene match: 13. Germline V gene sequence: CDR1 SNHLY, CDR2 FYNNEI. The CDR3 spans 17 residues. The DNA of the CDR3 is TGTGCCAGCAAAGTCCAGCGGGAGAAGAGAGACACCGGGGAGCTGTTTTTT. Amino acid sequence: CASKVQREKRDTGELFF. Drawing the rest from reference TRBV2 and TRBJ2-2, the complete variable domain is EPEVTQTPSHQVTQMGQEVILRCVPISNHLYFYWYRQILGQKVEFLVSFYNNEISEKSEIFDDQFSVERPDGSNFTLKIRSTKLEDSAMYFCASKVQREKRDTGELFFGEGSRLTVL.

The V call is TRBV12-5, the J call TRBJ2-1; 9 bases agree with TRBD2. The junction had 2 bases not matched to a gene; V was cut back by 5 bases and J by 0 bases. This CDR3 has 15 amino acids. Germline V gene data show CDR1 as LGHNT and CDR2 as FRNRAP. CDR3 in DNA: TGTGCTAGTGGTAATAGCGGGGGCTCCTACAATGAGCAGTTCTTC. Amino acids: CASGNSGGSYNEQFF.

V gene TRBV4-3 combines with J gene TRBJ2-1, with a possible D match to TRBD2 (6 bases). CDR1 and CDR2 (germline): LGHNA, YSLEER. Between the trimmed V and J ends, which lost 4 bases and 5 bases, there was a span of 12 bases. The CDR3 is 14 residues long. The CDR3 DNA sequence: TGCGCCAGCAGCCTTTTAGGAGGGGACAATGAGCAGTTCTTC. Its protein is CASSLLGGDNEQFF.

This clone was seen only once. The chain is built from TRBV28 and TRBJ1-2; D call uncertain. The CDR3 spans 11 residues. Between the trimmed V and J ends, which lost 3 bases and 7 bases, there was a span of 6 bases. Germline loops: CDR1 MDHEN, CDR2 SYDVKM. CDR3 DNA sequence: TGTGCCAGCAGTTTCCGTAGTGGCTACACCTTC. Amino acids: CASSFRSGYTF.

This sequence joins TRBV19 and TRBJ2-6, with TRBD1 identical over 9 bases. The CDR3 covers 15 residues. Germline CDR1 LNHDA, CDR2 SQIVND (reference sequence). Trimming cost V 5 bases and J 8 bases; bases outside gene matches: 7. CDR3 sequence reads: CASSPTGGHTNVLTF. CDR3 in DNA: TGTGCCAGTAGTCCGACAGGGGGTCATACCAACGTCCTGACTTTC.